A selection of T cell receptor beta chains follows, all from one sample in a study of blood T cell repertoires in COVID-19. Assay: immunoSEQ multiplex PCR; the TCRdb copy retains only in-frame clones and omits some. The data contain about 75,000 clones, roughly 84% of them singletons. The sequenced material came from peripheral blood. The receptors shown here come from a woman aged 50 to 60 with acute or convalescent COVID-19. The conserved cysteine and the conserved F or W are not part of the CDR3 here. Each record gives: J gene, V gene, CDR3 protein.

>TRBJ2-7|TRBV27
ASSKDRTYEQY
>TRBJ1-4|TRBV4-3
ASSPSVQGNSKLKLF
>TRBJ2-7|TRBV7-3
ASSLKASGLSEQY
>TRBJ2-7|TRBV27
ASMSDRGWEQY
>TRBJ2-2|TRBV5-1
ASSPLAGGSTGELF
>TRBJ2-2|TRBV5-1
ASSLQGFTGELF
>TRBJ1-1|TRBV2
ASRTTANTEAF
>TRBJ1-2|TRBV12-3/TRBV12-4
ASSWGVSYGYT
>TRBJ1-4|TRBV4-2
ASSQDGTGGSNEKLF
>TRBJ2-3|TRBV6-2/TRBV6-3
ASSFSGYSTDTQY
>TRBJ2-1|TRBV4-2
ASSQKRGGSNEQF
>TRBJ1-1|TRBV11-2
ASSLDRDSEAF
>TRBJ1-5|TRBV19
ASSIPTGGSNQPQH
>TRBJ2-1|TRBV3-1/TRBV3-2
ASSQARTSGNEQF
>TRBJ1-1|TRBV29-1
SVKKGVGLPDQAF
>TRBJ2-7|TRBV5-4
ASSLAGSSIYEQY
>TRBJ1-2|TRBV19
ASSTPPAGDGYT
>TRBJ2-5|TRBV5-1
ASSLGQGARETQY
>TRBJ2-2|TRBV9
ASRGLANTGELF
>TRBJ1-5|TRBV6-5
ASSYTGQQNQPQH
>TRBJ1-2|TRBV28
ASSLSGAGGYT
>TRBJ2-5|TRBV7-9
ASSSTASNQETQY
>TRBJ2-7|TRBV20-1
SATPGTQDI
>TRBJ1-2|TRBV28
ASTARQKNYGYT
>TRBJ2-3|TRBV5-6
ASSLAVRGGYTDTQY
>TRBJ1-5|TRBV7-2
ASSLGRGSIPQH
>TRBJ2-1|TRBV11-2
ASSLPSWREKYNEQF
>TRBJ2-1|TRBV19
ASSVINEQF